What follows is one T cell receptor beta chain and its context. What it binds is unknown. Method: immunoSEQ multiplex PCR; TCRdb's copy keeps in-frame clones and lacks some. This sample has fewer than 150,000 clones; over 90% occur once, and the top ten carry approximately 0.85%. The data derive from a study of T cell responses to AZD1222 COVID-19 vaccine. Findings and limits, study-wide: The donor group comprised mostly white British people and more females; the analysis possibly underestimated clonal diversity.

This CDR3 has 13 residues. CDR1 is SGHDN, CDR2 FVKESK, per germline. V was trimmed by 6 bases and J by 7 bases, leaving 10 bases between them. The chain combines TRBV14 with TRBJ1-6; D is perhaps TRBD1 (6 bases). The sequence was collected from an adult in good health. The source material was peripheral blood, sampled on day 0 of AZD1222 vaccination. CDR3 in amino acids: CASSRTGNSPLHF. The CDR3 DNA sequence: TGTGCCAGCAGTCGAACAGGGAATTCACCCCTCCACTTT.